Sequencing of this TCR beta chain was carried out in a study of blood T cells in healthy people across ages. Overall study context: Template switching captured about one barcoded beta molecule per two T cells. Study-level findings and limits: There were more naive CD4+ cells and higher diversity in long-lived donors than in aged donors.

Through a sample-barcoded 5' primer and a J-beta primer mix, a second PCR was run for roughly 7 to 12 cycles. TCRdb used MiXCR to reprocess the 5' RACE reads, holding one entry per CDR3 protein. Of some 1.1 million distinct CDR3 sequences in the sample, roughly two fifths were seen once. CDR1 and CDR2 (germline): MNHEY, SVGEGT. Trimming at V came to 2 bases and at J to 3 bases, leaving 14 bases not matched to a gene. The CDR3 consists of 18 residues. This clonotype has more than one count but fewer than ten. The antigen is not known. This TCR was sampled from a man younger than 30 in good health. The material sequenced was blood. The chain has TRBV6-2 or TRBV6-3 and TRBJ2-7, with 9 nucleotides matching TRBD2. The chain's CDR3 is CASSYPESGGPFFYEQYF. CDR3 coding DNA: TGTGCCAGCAGTTACCCCGAGAGCGGGGGGCCTTTCTTCTACGAGCAGTACTTC.